Each of the 5 T cell receptor beta chains below was sequenced from the same sample in a study of Ad26.COV2.S vaccination and SARS-CoV-2 variants. Produced via immunoSEQ multiplex PCR; TCRdb's table is partial and in-frame only. The table shows just over 350,000 clones, with 70% to 90% occurring only once. This sample's treatment: some 20 received Ad26.COV2.S at low or high dose, single or two shots; 5 received placebo; per-sample allocation not given. All samples were drawn on day 63, counting from the first vaccine or placebo injection. Source: peripheral blood, taken in a trial of Ad26.COV2.S vaccine versus placebo. These receptors were taken from a person aged 18 to 59 who received the Ad26.COV2.S COVID-19 vaccine or a placebo.

The V gene is TRBV7-2, the J gene TRBJ1-5; D unclear. Trimming shortened V by 5 bases and J by 1 base, and 9 bases separated the two germline ends. The CDR3 covers 14 residues. Germline V gives CDR1 SGHTA, CDR2 FQGNSA. CDR3 loop: CASSIGPSNQPQHF. CDR3 DNA: TGTGCCAGCAGCATTGGTCCAAGCAATCAGCCCCAGCATTTT.

The rearrangement joins TRBV6-7 to TRBJ2-4; D is possibly TRBD1 or TRBD2 (5 bases each). TRBV6-7 counts as an open reading frame of uncertain function. The germline V and J ends were trimmed by 5 bases and 15 bases, with 23 bases remaining between them. CDR3 size: 14 residues. The DNA of the CDR3 is TGTGCCAGCAGTAACCCGGGACGGCGGGTTCTAAGGTACTTC. Protein: CASSNPGRRVLRYF.

The rearrangement links TRBV10-2 to TRBJ1-5; D might be TRBD1 (5 bases). V was cut by 2 bases and J by 1 base, with 9 bases left in between. The CDR3 loop spans 15 amino acids. Germline-derived CDR1 and CDR2 are WSHSY and SAAADI. CDR3 sequence: CASSEIPGSNQPQHF. Here the CDR3 DNA reads TGCGCCAGCAGTGAGATACCAGGGAGCAATCAGCCCCAGCATTTT.

The rearrangement joins TRBV11-2 to TRBJ2-2; 7 nucleotides align to TRBD1. Per germline, CDR1 SGHAT and CDR2 FQNNGV. The CDR3 is 16 residues long. The ends lost 5 bases at V and 1 base at J; junction bases unmatched: 7. The CDR3 DNA is TGTGCCAGCAGCCGTTTGAGGGGGCAGAACACCGGGGAGCTGTTTTTT. The encoded protein is CASSRLRGQNTGELFF.

The rearrangement joins TRBV18 to TRBJ1-1; tentative D call: TRBD1 (6 bases). Trimming cost V 3 bases and J 7 bases, with 21 bases left between them. The CDR3 length is 16 residues. Germline lookup yields CDR1 KGHSH and CDR2 LQKENI. The DNA of the CDR3 is TGTGCCAGCTCACCCACCTCCGGGGGCGTAGAAAATGAAGCTTTCTTT. Encoded protein: CASSPTSGGVENEAFF.